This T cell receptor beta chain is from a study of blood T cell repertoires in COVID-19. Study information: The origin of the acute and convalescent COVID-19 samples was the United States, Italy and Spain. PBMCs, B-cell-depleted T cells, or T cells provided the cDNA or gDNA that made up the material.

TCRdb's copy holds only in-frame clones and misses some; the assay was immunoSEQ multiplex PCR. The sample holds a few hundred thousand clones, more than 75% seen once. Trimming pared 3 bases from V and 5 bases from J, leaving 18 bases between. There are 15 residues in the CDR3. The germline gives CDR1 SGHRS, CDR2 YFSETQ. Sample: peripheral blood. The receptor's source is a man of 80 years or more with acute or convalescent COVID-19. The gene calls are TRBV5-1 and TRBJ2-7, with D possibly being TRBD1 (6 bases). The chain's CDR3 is CASSSRPGDRDEQYF. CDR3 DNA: TGCGCCAGCAGCTCTCGGCCAGGGGACCGGGACGAGCAGTACTTC. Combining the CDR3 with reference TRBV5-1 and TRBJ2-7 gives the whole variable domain KAGVTQTPRYLIKTRGQQVTLSCSPISGHRSVSWYQQTPGQGLQFLFEYFSETQRNKGNFPGRFSGRQFSNSRSEMNVSTLELGDSALYLCASSSRPGDRDEQYFGPGTRLTVT.